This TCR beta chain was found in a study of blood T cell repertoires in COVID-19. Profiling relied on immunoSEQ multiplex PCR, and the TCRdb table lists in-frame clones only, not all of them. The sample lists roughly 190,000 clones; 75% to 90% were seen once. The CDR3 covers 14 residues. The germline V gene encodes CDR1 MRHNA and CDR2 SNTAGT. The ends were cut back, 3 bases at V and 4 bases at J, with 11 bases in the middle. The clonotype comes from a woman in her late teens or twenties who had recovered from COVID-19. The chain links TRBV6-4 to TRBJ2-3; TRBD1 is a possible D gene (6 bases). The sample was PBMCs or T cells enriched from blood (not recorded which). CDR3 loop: CASSEGEGADTQYF. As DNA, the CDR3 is TGTGCCAGCAGTGAGGGTGAGGGGGCAGATACGCAGTATTTT.